A single sample is the source of the 32 T cell receptor beta chains below, sequenced in a study of control samples from healthy donors and cancer patients. Clones were sequenced by immunoSEQ multiplex PCR, and TCRdb holds only the in-frame ones, with some missing. This table holds around 80,000 clones, around nine tenths found once. Source material: blood. These TCRs come from a woman between 50 and 59 years old in good health.

The count of this clone is one. The chain combines TRBV19 with TRBJ1-1; no clear D. Trimming took off 3 bases at V and 4 bases at J, with 9 bases between the two ends. CDR1 is LNHDA, CDR2 SQIVND, per germline (reference sequence). The CDR3 has 13 residues. The CDR3: CASSISRSTEAFF. The CDR3 nucleotides read TGTGCCAGTAGTATCTCTAGGAGCACTGAAGCTTTCTTT.

J is TRBJ1-6 and V is TRBV19; TRBD1 matches 9 bases. V lost 7 bases to trimming and J lost 10 bases; unmatched junction nucleotides: 5. The CDR3 has 13 residues. Germline V gene sequence: CDR1 LNHDA, CDR2 SQIVND (reference sequence). The CDR3 bases are TGTGCCAGTAACGACAGGGGGGACTCACCCCTCCACTTT. Amino acid sequence: CASNDRGDSPLHF. The variable domain in full, with the rest retrieved from reference TRBV19 and TRBJ1-6, is DGGITQSPKYLFRKEGQNVTLSCEQNLNHDAMYWYRQDPGQGLRLIYYSQIVNDFQKGDIAEGYSVSREKKESFPLTVTSAQKNPTAFYLCASNDRGDSPLHFGNGTRLTVT.

V is TRBV2 and J is TRBJ1-1; D might be TRBD1 (6 bases). The CDR3 is made up of 14 amino acids. The germline V gene has CDR1 SNHLY and CDR2 FYNNEI. The CDR3 coding sequence is TGTGCTATTAGCACAGGGAGGGGATACACTGAAGCTTTCTTT. Residues: CAISTGRGYTEAFF.

This chain connects TRBV5-1 to TRBJ2-3; 7 nucleotides align to TRBD1. The CDR3 is 15 residues long. The V and J ends lost 8 bases and 2 bases, in that order; junction bases with no gene match: 11. Germline V gene lookup returns CDR1 SGHRS and CDR2 YFSETQ. This CDR3 reads CASNPTGDHTDTQYF. CDR3 coding DNA: TGCGCCAGTAACCCTACAGGGGACCACACAGATACGCAGTATTTT.

The gene calls are TRBV5-1 and TRBJ1-1, with D possibly matching TRBD1 (5 bases). This CDR3 spans 15 amino acids. The V end lost 3 bases, the J end lost 1 base, and 13 bases lay between the germline ends. Germline assignment: CDR1 SGHRS and CDR2 YFSETQ. CDR3 bases: TGCGCCAGCAGCTCGTCGATTGGGGGGAACACTGAAGCTTTCTTT. Protein product: CASSSSIGGNTEAFF.

This clone appeared once. The chain couples TRBV19 to TRBJ1-2, with 9 bases lining up with TRBD1. V trimming: 3 bases; J trimming: 6 bases; junction bases outside the gene matches: 2. This CDR3 contains 13 residues. The germline V gene encodes CDR1 LNHDA and CDR2 SQIVND (reference sequence). As DNA, the CDR3 is TGTGCCAGTAGTATCCGGGACAGGGATGGCTACACCTTC. It translates to CASSIRDRDGYTF.

The V and J genes are TRBV29-1 and TRBJ2-7; a possible D gene is TRBD2 (6 bases). The germline V gene has CDR1 SQVTM and CDR2 ANQGSEA. The CDR3 is 15 residues long. Trimming pared 0 bases from V and 4 bases from J, leaving 16 bases between. The CDR3 DNA follows: TGCAGCGTTGAAGATCGGGCGGGGAACCAATACGAGCAGTACTTC. This encodes CSVEDRAGNQYEQYF.

The V gene is TRBV30, the J gene TRBJ1-2; D ambiguous. From germline, CDR1 is GTSNPN and CDR2 SVGIG (reference sequence). With 2 bases removed from V and 8 bases from J, the gap between germline ends came to 12 bases. This CDR3 is built from 12 residues. As DNA, the CDR3 is TGTGCCTGGAGTCGAAACGGGTACGGCTACACCTTC. This gives the protein CAWSRNGYGYTF. Full variable domain (remainder filled in from reference TRBV30 and TRBJ1-2): SQTIHQWPATLVQPVGSPLSLECTVEGTSNPNLYWYRQAAGRGLQLLFYSVGIGQISSEVPQNLSASRPQDRQFILSSKKLLLSDSGFYLCAWSRNGYGYTFGSGTRLTVV.

The sample holds one count of this clone. J is TRBJ2-7 and V is TRBV3-1 (or the pseudogene TRBV3-2), with 10 bases that match TRBD1. CDR1 and CDR2 (germline): LGHDT, YNNKEL (reference sequence). The CDR3 spans 17 residues. J was trimmed by 6 bases and V by 1 base; bases with no gene match: 12. The DNA for the CDR3 is TGTGCCAGCAGCCAAGTTGGACCGGGACAGGGGATTGGCGAGCAGTACTTC. Its translation is CASSQVGPGQGIGEQYF.

This clone has only one observation. V and J are TRBV11-2 and TRBJ1-4; D is unclear. From germline, CDR1 is SGHAT and CDR2 FQNNGV. CDR3 length: 13 amino acids. V lost 3 bases, J lost 8 bases, and 10 bases lay in between. CDR3 in amino acids: CASSFAPLEKLFF. CDR3 coding DNA: TGTGCCAGCAGCTTCGCACCATTGGAAAAACTGTTTTTT. Using reference TRBV11-2 and TRBJ1-4 for the parts outside the CDR3, the full variable domain is EAGVAQSPRYKIIEKRQSVAFWCNPISGHATLYWYQQILGQGPKLLIQFQNNGVVDDSQLPKDRFSAERLKGVDSTLKIQPAKLEDSAVYLCASSFAPLEKLFFGSGTQLSVL.

The genes are TRBV6-2 or TRBV6-3 and TRBJ2-3, with 8 bases that match TRBD2. The CDR3 is 16 amino acids. Germline CDR1 reads MNHEY; CDR2 reads SVGEGT. J was trimmed by 1 base and V by 5 bases; bases with no gene match: 8. The CDR3 loop reads CASSPGLAVGTDTQYF. The CDR3 DNA reads as TGTGCCAGCAGTCCCGGACTAGCTGTCGGCACAGATACGCAGTATTTT.

V and J are TRBV5-1 and TRBJ2-1; no reliable D call. Germline values: CDR1 SGHRS, CDR2 YFSETQ. The CDR3 contains 13 residues. Trimming shortened V by 1 base and J by 12 bases, and 14 bases separated the two germline ends. CDR3 sequence reads: CASSLPPSERQFF. For the CDR3, the DNA is TGCGCCAGCAGCTTGCCCCCTTCGGAACGGCAGTTCTTC.

This chain connects TRBV19 to TRBJ1-5; unclear D gene. V shed 7 bases and J shed 0 bases, with 7 bases lying between them. Germline V CDR1 and CDR2: LNHDA, SQIVND (reference sequence). The CDR3 is 13 residues long. CDR3 sequence: CASNSYSNQPQHF. The CDR3 DNA is TGTGCCAGTAACAGCTATAGCAATCAGCCCCAGCATTTT.

This chain links TRBV6-5 with TRBJ2-1; TRBD2 aligns across 11 bases. The V gene end was trimmed by 0 bases and the J gene end by 2 bases; junction bases not matched to a gene: 0. CDR1 and CDR2 from the germline V gene are MNHEY and SVGAGI. There are 16 residues in the CDR3. CDR3 nucleotides: TGTGCCAGCAGTTACTCGACTAGCGGGGCCTACAATGAGCAGTTCTTC. Translated: CASSYSTSGAYNEQFF.

The V gene is TRBV18, the J gene TRBJ1-2; D unresolved. V lost 3 bases and J 2 bases, leaving 7 bases between the germline ends. Germline V lookup: CDR1 KGHSH, CDR2 LQKENI. This CDR3 comprises 13 residues. CDR3 coding DNA: TGTGCCAGCTCACCGGAACAGAACTATGGCTACACCTTC. Protein: CASSPEQNYGYTF.

This clone was observed a few times. V usage is TRBV6-5 and J usage is TRBJ2-5; 8 bases line up with TRBD2. The CDR3 length is 15 residues. The junction had 11 bases not matched to a gene; V was cut back by 6 bases and J by 5 bases. CDR1 and CDR2 (germline): MNHEY, SVGAGI. The CDR3 reads CASRDDSGVGETQYF. For the CDR3, the DNA is TGTGCCAGCAGAGATGATAGCGGGGTCGGGGAGACCCAGTACTTC.

The rearrangement links TRBV5-4 to TRBJ1-2; 7 bases agree with TRBD1. Germline V gives CDR1 SGHNT, CDR2 YYREEE (reference sequence). Unmatched junction bases numbered 3, after V lost 4 bases and J lost 3 bases. The CDR3 sequence is 13 residues long. This chain's CDR3 is CASSLDRDYGYTF. DNA of the CDR3: TGTGCCAGCAGCCTAGACAGGGACTATGGCTACACCTTC.

As DNA, the CDR3 is TGTGCCAGCAGTAAGGACAGTAACACTGAAGCTTTCTTT. Its translation: CASSKDSNTEAFF. The J gene is TRBJ1-1, the V gene TRBV6-5, with D possibly matching TRBD1 (6 bases). The CDR3 has 13 residues. Germline lookup yields CDR1 MNHEY and CDR2 SVGAGI. V lost 5 bases and J lost 2, with 9 bases in between.

The rearrangement links TRBV7-8 to TRBJ2-7; 12 bases are a match to TRBD2. The CDR3 sequence is 15 residues long. V dropped 5 bases and J dropped 8; count of bases not matched to a gene: 10. Germline V CDR1 and CDR2: SGHVS, FQNEAQ. Written as DNA, the CDR3 is TGTGCCAGCAGCCCAGGACTAGCGGGGTCCTCGCAGCAGTACTTC. It encodes CASSPGLAGSSQQYF.

The rearrangement uses TRBV27 and TRBJ2-7; D may be TRBD1 (6 bases). Germline V gene sequence: CDR1 MNHEY, CDR2 SMNVEV (reference sequence). Between the trimmed V and J ends, which lost 6 bases and 4 bases, there was a span of 16 bases. The CDR3 is 14 amino acids. This CDR3 reads CASRRQDPAYEQYF. As DNA, the CDR3 is TGTGCCAGCAGACGACAGGATCCTGCATACGAGCAGTACTTC.

V is TRBV5-6 and J is TRBJ1-5; weak D call: TRBD1 (6 bases). CDR1 and CDR2 (germline): SGHDT, YYEEEE. V lost 2 bases, J lost 8 bases, and 23 bases lay in between. This CDR3 contains 17 residues. CDR3 in DNA: TGTGCCAGCAGCTTCGGTTGGACAACAGGGTCCCGTAAGCCCCAGCATTTT. Translated, it gives CASSFGWTTGSRKPQHF.

In DNA, the CDR3 is TGTGCCAGCAGCCCTCCCGGGTCGGGGGGGCGGTCTATGGATACGCAGTATTTT. It is translated as CASSPPGSGGRSMDTQYF. The chain is built from TRBV5-6 and TRBJ2-3, with 8 bases identical to TRBD2. V was clipped by 4 bases and J by 6 bases; unmatched bases: 19. In germline, CDR1 is SGHDT, CDR2 YYEEEE. The CDR3 contains 18 residues. The complete variable domain, with remaining parts taken from reference TRBV5-6 and TRBJ2-3, reads DAGVTQSPTHLIKTRGQQVTLRCSPKSGHDTVSWYQQALGQGPQFIFQYYEEEERQRGNFPDRFSGHQFPNYSSELNVNALLLGDSALYLCASSPPGSGGRSMDTQYFGPGTRLTVL.

This sequence joins TRBV2 and TRBJ1-2; TRBD1 agrees at 9 bases. In germline, CDR1 is SNHLY, CDR2 FYNNEI. Trimming took 4 bases from V and 7 from J; bases not matched to a gene: 10. This CDR3 has 15 residues. The DNA of the CDR3 is TGTGCCAGCAGTGGGGACAGGGCCCTAATGCGTGGCTACACCTTC. It translates to CASSGDRALMRGYTF.

This rearrangement joins TRBV11-2 to TRBJ1-4; D call uncertain. This CDR3 comprises 15 residues. Germline loops: CDR1 SGHAT, CDR2 FQNNGV. V lost 3 bases and J 6 bases, leaving 14 bases between the germline ends. CDR3 nucleotides: TGTGCCAGCAGCTTCATCGGGAGCGTTTATGAAAAACTGTTTTTT. The encoded protein is CASSFIGSVYEKLFF.

The chain recombines TRBV4-1 with TRBJ1-2, with 10 positions matching TRBD1. The V segment lost 2 bases and the J segment 7 bases; nucleotides outside the gene matches: 10. This CDR3 spans 16 amino acids. CDR1 is MGHRA and CDR2 is YSYEKL in the germline V gene. The CDR3 coding sequence is TGCGCCAGCAGCCAATATCCTACGGGACAGGGGCTTGGCTACACCTTC. Residues: CASSQYPTGQGLGYTF.

The gene calls are TRBV24-1 and TRBJ2-3, with D possibly being TRBD1 (6 bases). This CDR3 comprises 15 residues. Germline V gene lookup returns CDR1 KGHDR and CDR2 SFDVKD. The ends were cut back, 9 bases at V and 0 bases at J, with 15 bases in the middle. CDR3 nucleotide sequence: TGTGCCACCCAGAGGACAGACACTAGCACAGATACGCAGTATTTT. This codes for CATQRTDTSTDTQYF.

The V and J genes are TRBV19 and TRBJ2-2; no clear D gene. CDR3 size: 13 residues. CDR1 and CDR2 from the germline V gene are LNHDA and SQIVND (reference sequence). The germline V and J ends were trimmed by 2 bases and 5 bases, with 6 bases remaining between them. The CDR3 DNA follows: TGTGCCAGTAGTATAATGGAGACCGGGGAGCTGTTTTTT. Amino acid sequence: CASSIMETGELFF.

This clone appeared once. The rearrangement joins TRBV7-2 to TRBJ2-3; D gene unclear. The CDR3 runs to 13 residues. V was clipped by 5 bases and J by 3 bases, with 9 bases between them. Germline-derived CDR1 and CDR2 are SGHTA and FQGNSA. CDR3 sequence reads: CASSPYLTDTQYF. The CDR3 region has the DNA TGTGCCAGCAGCCCTTACCTTACAGATACGCAGTATTTT.

The CDR3 sequence: CASSSYRGAGTDTQYF. For the CDR3, the DNA is TGTGCCAGCAGCTCGTACCGGGGGGCCGGGACAGATACGCAGTATTTT. The rearrangement links TRBV5-6 to TRBJ2-3; D possibly corresponds to TRBD2 (7 bases). The CDR3 totals 16 residues. Germline CDR1 is SGHDT and CDR2 is YYEEEE. Trimming shortened V by 3 bases and J by 3 bases, and 17 bases separated the two germline ends. Full variable domain (outside the CDR3, taken from reference TRBV5-6 and TRBJ2-3): DAGVTQSPTHLIKTRGQQVTLRCSPKSGHDTVSWYQQALGQGPQFIFQYYEEEERQRGNFPDRFSGHQFPNYSSELNVNALLLGDSALYLCASSSYRGAGTDTQYFGPGTRLTVL.

The CDR3 protein is CASSLGSRGANTGELFF. CDR3 DNA sequence: TGTGCCAGCAGTTTGGGCTCGCGGGGGGCGAACACCGGGGAGCTGTTTTTT. This chain joins TRBV27 and TRBJ2-2, with 8 bases that match TRBD2. Germline values: CDR1 MNHEY, CDR2 SMNVEV (reference sequence). CDR3 length: 17 amino acids. The V and J ends lost 3 bases and 0 bases, in that order; junction bases with no gene match: 6.

V and J are TRBV19 and TRBJ2-3; D is possibly TRBD2 (6 bases). V was trimmed by 3 bases and J by 3 bases, leaving 16 bases between them. The CDR3 runs 16 residues. Germline loops: CDR1 LNHDA, CDR2 SQIVND (reference sequence). CDR3 bases: TGTGCCAGTAGTATGGAGGGGATGGGTTTGACAGATACGCAGTATTTT. Its translation is CASSMEGMGLTDTQYF.

This clone has a single count. The chain has TRBV2 and TRBJ1-5, with 8 bases aligning to TRBD1. Germline values: CDR1 SNHLY, CDR2 FYNNEI. Losses at the gene ends were 6 bases for V and 7 bases for J; bases not matched to a gene: 5. The CDR3 length is 13 residues. The CDR3 loop is CASSADRAQPQHF. CDR3 DNA sequence: TGTGCCAGCAGCGCGGACAGGGCCCAGCCCCAGCATTTT. The full variable domain, with the rest looked up from reference TRBV2 and TRBJ1-5, is EPEVTQTPSHQVTQMGQEVILRCVPISNHLYFYWYRQILGQKVEFLVSFYNNEISEKSEIFDDQFSVERPDGSNFTLKIRSTKLEDSAMYFCASSADRAQPQHFGDGTRLSIL.